Sequencing of this T cell receptor (beta chain) was carried out in a study of STAT3 mutations in large granular lymphocyte leukemia. The overall study: Roughly half the longitudinally sequenced T-LGLL patients had canonical STAT3 mutations.

The method was immunoSEQ multiplex PCR; TCRdb's version includes in-frame clones alone and lacks a portion of them. The sample consists of about 2,100 clones, under 60% of them appearing once. About this clone itself: As yet, its antigen is unknown.

Overall study findings and caveats: Every T-cell large granular lymphocyte leukemia patient had at least one immunodominant TCR beta clonotype.

The CDR3 consists of 13 residues. The V end was cut by 2 bases, the J end by 0 bases, with 5 bases between. From germline, CDR1 is SGHRS and CDR2 YFSETQ. The chain recombines TRBV5-1 with TRBJ1-2; D gene unclear. The specimen sequenced was peripheral blood mononuclear cells. The clonotype was recovered from a man aged 55 to 70 with T-cell large granular lymphocyte leukemia. Some clones in this sample may be carry-over from other donors' samples. The CDR3 DNA follows: TGCGCCAGCAGCTTTACCCCTAACTATGGCTACACCTTC. Protein sequence: CASSFTPNYGYTF.